The 7 T cell receptor beta chains in this list originate from one sample, sequenced in a study of cytomegalovirus exposure and HLA in healthy donors. Libraries were prepared by immunoSEQ multiplex PCR; TCRdb keeps only in-frame clonotypes and omits some of them. The data hold 100,000 to 150,000 clones, with almost 90% observed a single time. Sequencing was performed on PBMCs. These receptors all come from a man aged 25-45 years in good health and CMV-seronegative.

The V call is TRBV11-3, the J call TRBJ2-1; possibly TRBD2 for D (6 bases). With 3 bases removed from V and 5 bases from J, the gap between germline ends came to 17 bases. CDR3 length: 16 amino acids. Looked up from germline, CDR1 is SGHNT and CDR2 is YENEEA. CDR3 sequence (DNA): TGTGCCAGCAGCTTCTCCGGGACTTCCGGGGACAATGAGCAGTTCTTC. It codes for CASSFSGTSGDNEQFF.

This rearrangement joins TRBV2 to TRBJ2-4, with 9 bases matching TRBD1. V lost 3 bases to trimming and J lost 14 bases; unmatched junction nucleotides: 2. CDR1 is SNHLY and CDR2 is FYNNEI in the germline V gene. CDR3 size: 11 residues. The CDR3 nucleotides read TGTGCCAGCAGTGAGGACAGGGGAAAGTACTTC. As protein: CASSEDRGKYF.

The chain employs TRBV18 and TRBJ2-7; 7 bases line up with TRBD2. V was clipped by 2 bases and J by 6 bases; unmatched bases: 16. CDR1 and CDR2 from the germline V gene are KGHSH and LQKENI. This CDR3 is built from 17 residues. Here the CDR3 reads CASSPWGEGPKALEQYF. CDR3 coding DNA: TGTGCCAGCTCACCATGGGGGGAGGGCCCTAAAGCCCTCGAGCAGTACTTC.

J is TRBJ2-7 and V is TRBV5-6, with a possible D match to TRBD1 (5 bases). From germline, CDR1 is SGHDT and CDR2 YYEEEE. The CDR3 contains 14 residues. With 1 base removed from V and 3 bases from J, the gap between germline ends came to 11 bases. The CDR3 coding sequence is TGTGCCAGCAGCTTGCAGGGTTTCCTCTACGAGCAGTACTTC. Translating gives CASSLQGFLYEQYF. The full variable domain, rest sourced from reference TRBV5-6 and TRBJ2-7, is DAGVTQSPTHLIKTRGQQVTLRCSPKSGHDTVSWYQQALGQGPQFIFQYYEEEERQRGNFPDRFSGHQFPNYSSELNVNALLLGDSALYLCASSLQGFLYEQYFGPGTRLTVT.

V usage is TRBV19 and J usage is TRBJ1-5; no definite D call. Germline V gene lookup returns CDR1 LNHDA and CDR2 SQIVND (reference sequence). This CDR3 spans 13 amino acids. Trimming took 8 bases from V and 5 from J, leaving 13 bases between them. The CDR3 is CASRNSGYQPQHF. CDR3 bases: TGTGCCAGTCGAAACTCAGGTTATCAGCCCCAGCATTTT.

This chain links TRBV9 with TRBJ2-4, with no clear D. Trimming took 7 bases from V and 6 from J, leaving 14 bases between them. The CDR3 covers 13 residues. Germline V CDR1 and CDR2: SGDLS, YYNGEE. The CDR3 coding sequence is TGTGCCAGCTCTCCGGGTCCAATAAACATTCAGTACTTC. Translation gives CASSPGPINIQYF.

The chain uses TRBV19 and TRBJ2-1, with 8 bases aligning to TRBD2. The trim removed 9 bases at V and 7 bases at J, leaving 11 bases unmatched. Per the germline V gene, CDR1 is LNHDA and CDR2 is SQIVND (reference sequence). The CDR3 is 14 amino acids. DNA of the CDR3: TGTGCCAGCATTAAGAGCGGGAGTGATAATGAGCAGTTCTTC. Translating gives CASIKSGSDNEQFF.